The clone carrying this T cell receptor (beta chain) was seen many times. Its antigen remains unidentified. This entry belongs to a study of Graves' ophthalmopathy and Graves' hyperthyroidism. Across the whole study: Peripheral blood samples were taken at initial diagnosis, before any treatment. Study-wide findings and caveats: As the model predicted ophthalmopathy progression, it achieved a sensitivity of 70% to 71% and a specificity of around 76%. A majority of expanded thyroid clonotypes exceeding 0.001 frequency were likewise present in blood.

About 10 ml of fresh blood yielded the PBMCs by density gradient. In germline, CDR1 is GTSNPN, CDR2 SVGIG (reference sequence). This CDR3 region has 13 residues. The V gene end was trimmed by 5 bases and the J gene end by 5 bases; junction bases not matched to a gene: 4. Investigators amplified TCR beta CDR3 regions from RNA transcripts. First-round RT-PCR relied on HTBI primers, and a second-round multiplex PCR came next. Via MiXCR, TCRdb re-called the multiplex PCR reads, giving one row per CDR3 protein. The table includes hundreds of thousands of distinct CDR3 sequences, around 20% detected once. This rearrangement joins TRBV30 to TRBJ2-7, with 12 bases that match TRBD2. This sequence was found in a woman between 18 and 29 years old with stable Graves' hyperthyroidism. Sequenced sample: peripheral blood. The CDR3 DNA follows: TGTGCCTGGTCGACTAGCGGGAGCCACGAGCAGTACTTC. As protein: CAWSTSGSHEQYF.